The 11 T cell receptor beta chains in this list originate from one sample, sequenced in a study of glioma-infiltrating T cells after dendritic cell vaccination. As for time point: after dendritic cell vaccination, including at tumor progression/relapse. Here immunoSEQ multiplex PCR was the method, and the copy in TCRdb shows in-frame clones only, minus some. Among 75,000 to 95,000 clones listed, more than 75% were seen once. The specimen comprised blood, sampled after dendritic cell vaccination. These receptor sequences come from a human donor with glioblastoma.

The V call is TRBV4-1, the J call TRBJ2-1; D might be TRBD2 (5 bases). With 2 bases removed from V and 0 bases from J, the gap between germline ends came to 8 bases. The CDR3 spans 15 residues. CDR1 and CDR2 (germline): MGHRA, YSYEKL. The CDR3 DNA is TGCGCCAGCAGCCAATCCCGGGACTCCTACAATGAGCAGTTCTTC. It translates to CASSQSRDSYNEQFF.

The chain carries TRBV5-4 and TRBJ2-3, with TRBD1 matching over 10 bases. The V gene's germline CDR1 is SGHNT and CDR2 YYREEE (reference sequence). This CDR3 comprises 16 residues. J lost 3 bases, V lost 0 bases, and 4 bases had no gene match. CDR3: CASSLVGTGATDTQYF. CDR3 nucleotide sequence: TGTGCCAGCAGCTTGGTCGGGACAGGGGCGACAGATACGCAGTATTTT.

The J gene is TRBJ1-2, the V gene TRBV9, with TRBD1 identical over 7 bases. The V gene's germline CDR1 is SGDLS and CDR2 YYNGEE. V lost 0 bases and J lost 0; bases outside the gene matches: 8. This CDR3 comprises 17 residues. The CDR3 here is CASSVEGQTKTNYGYTF. The CDR3 nucleotides read TGTGCCAGCAGCGTAGAGGGACAGACAAAGACTAACTATGGCTACACCTTC.

The chain carries TRBV4-3 and TRBJ2-7, with 9 bases identical to TRBD1. The CDR3 runs 16 residues. Germline lookup yields CDR1 LGHNA and CDR2 YSLEER. The V gene end was trimmed by 2 bases and the J gene end by 4 bases; junction bases not matched to a gene: 9. CDR3 nucleotides: TGCGCCAGCAGCCAAACTACAGGGGGCGGTGGGTACGAGCAGTACTTC. Translation gives CASSQTTGGGGYEQYF.

This clone has just one count. The chain is built from TRBV19 and TRBJ1-3; TRBD1 is a possible D gene (5 bases). CDR3 length: 15 amino acids. V shed 1 base and J shed 11 bases, with 18 bases lying between them. CDR1 LNHDA and CDR2 SQIVND come from the germline V gene (reference sequence). The CDR3 DNA is TGTGCCAGTAGTATAGTTCTCTCCCCAGGGATTGCCATATATTTT. This translates into CASSIVLSPGIAIYF.

This chain links TRBV5-6 with TRBJ2-5, with TRBD2 matching over 8 bases. Germline lookup yields CDR1 SGHDT and CDR2 YYEEEE. V trimming: 1 base; J trimming: 5 bases; junction bases outside the gene matches: 13. The CDR3 is made up of 17 amino acids. The CDR3 nucleotides read TGTGCCAGCAGCTTGCTTAGCGGGGTCACGACGAGGGAGACCCAGTACTTC. This gives the protein CASSLLSGVTTRETQYF.

This sequence joins TRBV11-2 and TRBJ1-4; possibly TRBD1 for D (5 bases). CDR1 SGHAT and CDR2 FQNNGV come from the germline V gene. This CDR3 has 14 residues. Trimming took 5 bases from V and 0 from J, leaving 7 bases between them. CDR3 bases: TGTGCCAGCAGCCCGGGGGCAACTAATGAAAAACTGTTTTTT. Encoded protein: CASSPGATNEKLFF.

The V gene is TRBV27, the J gene TRBJ2-7; 11 nucleotides align to TRBD2. This CDR3 region has 16 residues. With 5 bases clipped from V and 1 base from J, the junction kept 7 bases outside the gene matches. Germline values: CDR1 MNHEY, CDR2 SMNVEV (reference sequence). In nucleotides, the CDR3 is TGTGCCAGCAGTAAGGGGGGACTAGCGGTTTCCTACGAGCAGTACTTC. It specifies CASSKGGLAVSYEQYF.

The chain combines TRBV5-1 with TRBJ1-1, with TRBD1 as a possible D gene (5 bases). The ends were cut back, 4 bases at V and 6 bases at J, with 19 bases in the middle. Germline lookup yields CDR1 SGHRS and CDR2 YFSETQ. There are 15 residues in the CDR3. The CDR3 spells CASSRGGQGRSEAFF. The CDR3 nucleotides are TGCGCCAGCAGCCGAGGTGGGCAGGGAAGGTCTGAAGCTTTCTTT.

The J gene is TRBJ2-2, the V gene TRBV10-3; the D gene is possibly TRBD2 (7 bases). CDR3 length: 18 residues. V was cut by 5 bases and J by 0 bases, with 19 bases left in between. Germline-derived CDR1 and CDR2 are ENHRY and SYGVKD. In DNA form, the CDR3 reads TGTGCCATCAGTCCCTGGGGGGGGCAAAAACCGAACACCGGGGAGCTGTTTTTT. Translation: CAISPWGGQKPNTGELFF.

This chain links TRBV15 with TRBJ1-2; D not certain. Trimming removed 0 bases from V and 1 base from J, with 6 bases in between. Germline values: CDR1 LNHNV, CDR2 YYDKDF (reference sequence). CDR3 length: 14 amino acids. The CDR3 region is CATSRDRVNYGYTF. Written as DNA, the CDR3 is TGTGCCACCAGCAGAGATCGGGTTAACTATGGCTACACCTTC.